The 21 T cell receptor beta chains in this list originate from one sample, sequenced in a study of CD8+ T cells in alopecia areata. RNA was isolated and reverse transcribed to cDNA, the sequencing template. Profiling relied on immunoSEQ multiplex PCR, and the TCRdb table lists in-frame clones only, not all of them. Of some 220,000 clones detected, less than 75% appear once; the ten largest clones hold 1.5% to 2%. The treatment is: oral pan-JAK inhibitor, 5-10 mg twice daily. Material: CD4+ T cells sorted from blood, obtained at week 4, from a patient treated with tofacitinib. Source of these receptors: a human donor with alopecia areata.

Remarks on this clone: It is likely a read error, because the conserved phenylalanine at the end of the CDR3 is missing. CDR3: CASSPREVGGYTL. The DNA of the CDR3 is TGTGCCAGCAGTCCCCGGGAGGTAGGGGGCTACACCCTC. This chain uses TRBV25-1 with TRBJ1-2, with D unresolved. The CDR3 has 13 amino acids. In germline, CDR1 is MGHDK, CDR2 SYGVNS. Trimming stripped 5 bases from V and 8 bases from J, with 15 bases between.

The chain employs TRBV10-3 and TRBJ2-2, with D unclear. Germline lookup yields CDR1 ENHRY and CDR2 SYGVKD. There are 15 residues in the CDR3. V was cut by 3 bases and J by 1 base, with 9 bases left in between. CDR3 protein: CAISDYRLNTGELFF. The CDR3 coding sequence is TGTGCCATCAGTGATTATCGGCTGAACACCGGGGAGCTGTTTTTT.

This clone has just a few counts. The chain carries TRBV28 and TRBJ2-2; D unresolved. Trimming removed 6 bases from V and 2 bases from J, with 7 bases in between. CDR3 size: 13 residues. CDR1 and CDR2 (germline): MDHEN, SYDVKM. CDR3 sequence reads: CASRTPNTGELFF. CDR3 bases: TGTGCCAGCAGGACACCAAACACCGGGGAGCTGTTTTTT.

Here the CDR3 DNA reads TGCAGCGTTGCAAAGGGTGGGACATCGAACACTGAAGCTTTCTTT. Protein sequence: CSVAKGGTSNTEAFF. The J gene is TRBJ1-1, the V gene TRBV29-1; perhaps TRBD1 as D (6 bases). Germline-derived CDR1 and CDR2 are SQVTM and ANQGSEA. Trimming shortened V by 4 bases and J by 1 base, and 16 bases separated the two germline ends. The CDR3 length is 15 residues.

The chain employs TRBV30 and TRBJ2-5, with a possible D match to TRBD1 (5 bases). Germline V CDR1 and CDR2: GTSNPN, SVGIG (reference sequence). This CDR3 has 12 residues. V was trimmed by 5 bases and J by 5 bases, leaving 12 bases between them. The CDR3 nucleotides are TGTGCCTGGGCCAGGGAAGGGGAGACCCAGTACTTC. This sequence encodes CAWAREGETQYF.

The chain carries TRBV15 and TRBJ1-1; possibly TRBD1 for D (5 bases). Between the trimmed V and J ends, which lost 1 base and 1 base, there was a span of 10 bases. Germline CDR1 and CDR2: LNHNV and YYDKDF (reference sequence). This CDR3 is built from 15 residues. The CDR3 DNA sequence: TGTGCCACCAGCAGAGTGATAGGACAGAACACTGAAGCTTTCTTT. It yields the protein CATSRVIGQNTEAFF.

This chain links TRBV5-1 with TRBJ1-1, with D uncertain. Trimming removed 4 bases at V and 1 base at J, with 11 bases between. Germline V CDR1 and CDR2: SGHRS, YFSETQ. The CDR3 is 14 residues long. CDR3 coding DNA: TGCGCCAGCAGCCCCCCGGTTAAGAACACTGAAGCTTTCTTT. As protein: CASSPPVKNTEAFF.

The CDR3 sequence: CASSPRAGTGDPEQFF. The CDR3 DNA reads as TGTGCCAGCTCACCCCGGGCCGGGACAGGGGATCCTGAGCAGTTCTTC. V is TRBV18 and J is TRBJ2-1, with TRBD1 matching 10 bases. Per the germline V gene, CDR1 is KGHSH and CDR2 is LQKENI. J was trimmed by 9 bases and V by 3 bases; bases with no gene match: 11. This CDR3 contains 16 residues.

The chain combines TRBV5-6 with TRBJ2-1, with a possible D match to TRBD2 (5 bases). CDR3 length: 13 residues. Germline V CDR1 and CDR2: SGHDT, YYEEEE. The germline V and J ends were trimmed by 2 bases and 2 bases, with 5 bases remaining between them. For the CDR3, the DNA is TGTGCCAGCAGCTTCGGGGCCTACAATGAGCAGTTCTTC. As protein: CASSFGAYNEQFF.

The chain links TRBV7-2 to TRBJ2-7; the match to TRBD2 covers 14 bases. Per germline, CDR1 SGHTA and CDR2 FQGNSA. The CDR3 loop spans 15 amino acids. V was clipped by 8 bases and J by 6 bases; unmatched bases: 9. CDR3 residues: CASAPTSGGASEQYF. The DNA of the CDR3 is TGTGCCAGCGCCCCGACTAGCGGGGGGGCCAGCGAGCAGTACTTC. Variable domain in full (rest from reference TRBV7-2 and TRBJ2-7): GAGVSQSPSNKVTEKGKDVELRCDPISGHTALYWYRQSLGQGLEFLIYFQGNSAPDKSGLPSDRFSAERTGGSVSTLTIQRTQQEDSAVYLCASAPTSGGASEQYFGPGTRLTVT.

V is TRBV5-6 and J is TRBJ1-2; possible D gene TRBD1, 5 bases. Germline V gene data show CDR1 as SGHDT and CDR2 as YYEEEE. This CDR3 is built from 13 residues. Trimming cost V 3 bases and J 5 bases, with 11 bases left between them. CDR3 amino acids: CASSSGTPYGYTF. The CDR3 nucleotides are TGTGCCAGCAGCTCCGGGACGCCTTATGGCTACACCTTC.

The chain combines TRBV30 with TRBJ1-5; no firm D call. V was shortened by 2 bases and J by 5 bases, with 10 bases between the two germline ends. Germline V gene data show CDR1 as GTSNPN and CDR2 as SVGIG (reference sequence). The CDR3 loop spans 13 amino acids. As DNA, the CDR3 is TGTGCCTGGAGTCCCGATGAATATCAGCCCCAGCATTTT. It codes for CAWSPDEYQPQHF.

Comments on this clone: Germline is not matched at one junction end, which may reflect a read error. The CDR3 DNA is TGTGCCATCAGTGACGGGGGGGCCTTCGGCGAGCAGTACTTC. Residues: CAISDGGAFGEQYF. This chain connects TRBV6-5 to TRBJ2-7; 8 bases line up with TRBD2. CDR1 is MNHEY and CDR2 is SVGAGI in the germline V gene. CDR3 length equals 14 residues.

This clone was observed at least ten times. The chain has TRBV19 and TRBJ1-3; 11 bases fit TRBD1. The CDR3 has 16 amino acids. Trimming cost V 6 bases and J 2 bases; bases outside gene matches: 6. Germline V gene sequence: CDR1 LNHDA, CDR2 SQIVND (reference sequence). The CDR3 protein is CASSGTGQGAGNTIYF. DNA of the CDR3: TGTGCCAGTAGCGGAACGGGACAGGGGGCTGGAAACACCATATATTTT.

This clone has only a few counts. This chain uses TRBV19 with TRBJ1-5; D possibly corresponds to TRBD1 (5 bases). Per the germline V gene, CDR1 is LNHDA and CDR2 is SQIVND (reference sequence). The V end was cut by 10 bases, the J end by 2 bases, with 12 bases between. The CDR3 is 13 residues long. CDR3 nucleotides: TGTGCCATATCAGGGAATGGCAATCAGCCCCAGCATTTT. This sequence encodes CAISGNGNQPQHF.

This clone was observed a single time. The chain couples TRBV30 to TRBJ1-2; 7 bases match TRBD1. This CDR3 has 17 amino acids. Trimming at V came to 3 bases and at J to 3 bases, leaving 16 bases not matched to a gene. CDR1 GTSNPN and CDR2 SVGIG come from the germline V gene (reference sequence). The CDR3 bases are TGTGCCTGGAGCCCGACGGATTACAGGGGTCGGGACTATGGCTACACCTTC. It specifies CAWSPTDYRGRDYGYTF.

The CDR3 spells CASSPKTGVVGEQYF. The CDR3 DNA follows: TGTGCCAGCTCACCAAAAACAGGGGTAGTGGGGGAGCAGTACTTC. J is TRBJ2-7 and V is TRBV18, with 7 positions matching TRBD1. The junction had 11 bases not matched to a gene; V was cut back by 2 bases and J by 7 bases. In germline, CDR1 is KGHSH, CDR2 LQKENI. CDR3 length: 15 residues.

This clone was recorded only once. The sample carries other DNA sequences with the same CDR3. The V call is TRBV30, the J call TRBJ2-2; possibly TRBD2 for D (6 bases). Germline V gene lookup returns CDR1 GTSNPN and CDR2 SVGIG (reference sequence). CDR3 length equals 13 residues. Trimming took off 3 bases at V and 1 base at J, with 6 bases between the two ends. CDR3 DNA: TGTGCCTGGAGGCGGGGGAACACCGGGGAGCTGTTTTTT. Amino acids: CAWRRGNTGELFF.

The V and J genes are TRBV29-1 and TRBJ1-1; unclear D gene. The V end lost 2 bases, the J end lost 0 bases, and 7 bases lay between the germline ends. The germline V gene has CDR1 SQVTM and CDR2 ANQGSEA. This CDR3 region has 13 residues. The CDR3 DNA is TGCAGCGTTGAATTTACGATGAACACTGAAGCTTTCTTT. Residues: CSVEFTMNTEAFF. The full variable domain, its missing parts supplied by reference TRBV29-1 and TRBJ1-1, is SAVISQKPSRDICQRGTSLTIQCQVDSQVTMMFWYRQQPGQSLTLIATANQGSEATYESGFVIDKFPISRPNLTFSTLTVSNMSPEDSSIYLCSVEFTMNTEAFFGQGTRLTVV.

V gene TRBV5-1 combines with J gene TRBJ2-3; 7 bases match TRBD1. This CDR3 is built from 16 residues. Germline V CDR1 and CDR2: SGHRS, YFSETQ. Losses at the gene ends were 0 bases for V and 2 bases for J; bases not matched to a gene: 6. DNA of the CDR3: TGCGCCAGCAGCTTGGCCACGGGACAGCCCACAGATACGCAGTATTTT. Translation gives CASSLATGQPTDTQYF. Filled out from reference TRBV5-1 and TRBJ2-3, the complete variable domain reads KAGVTQTPRYLIKTRGQQVTLSCSPISGHRSVSWYQQTPGQGLQFLFEYFSETQRNKGNFPGRFSGRQFSNSRSEMNVSTLELGDSALYLCASSLATGQPTDTQYFGPGTRLTVL.

The J gene is TRBJ2-7, the V gene TRBV30, with a weak D call TRBD2 (6 bases). Germline V gene data show CDR1 as GTSNPN and CDR2 as SVGIG (reference sequence). This CDR3 comprises 14 residues. V lost 2 bases, J lost 0 bases, and 11 bases lay in between. The CDR3 sequence: CAWSLGGFSYEQYF. The CDR3 DNA sequence: TGTGCCTGGAGTTTGGGGGGTTTCTCCTACGAGCAGTACTTC.